This note documents a single T cell receptor (beta chain) sequence. The method was immunoSEQ multiplex PCR; TCRdb's version includes in-frame clones alone and lacks a portion of them. The top ten hold 0.7% of the sample, which has around 480,000 clones, around 87% seen once. The data are from a study of blood T cell repertoires in COVID-19. Study at large: Specimens from acute and convalescent COVID-19 originated in the United States, Italy and Spain.

V shed 6 bases and J shed 0 bases, with 6 bases lying between them. Germline loops: CDR1 ENHRY, CDR2 SYGVKD. This CDR3 has 12 residues. Input material: PBMCs or T cells enriched from blood (not recorded which). The receptor's source is a woman aged 18-29 years who had recovered from COVID-19. V gene TRBV10-3 combines with J gene TRBJ2-7; possibly TRBD2 for D (5 bases). CDR3: CAISTSSYEQYF. As DNA, the CDR3 is TGTGCCATCAGCACTAGCTCCTACGAGCAGTACTTC.